Given below is one T cell receptor beta chain in context. The specificity of this receptor is unknown. Per-base qualities were not stored, and no clone one base away is much larger. This record belongs to a study of CD8 T cells in Susac syndrome (dated 2019 in TCRdb). Some background on the complete study: Among the Susac syndrome patients who were sequenced, clinically active disease was present in 5 or 6 and clinical remission was observed in eight or nine. At the time of blood withdrawal, Susac syndrome patients were either therapy-naive, taking corticosteroids (with some also receiving IVIg), or on IVIg alone. Whether CD8+ T cell activation and differentiation in Susac syndrome was antigen driven was tested using repertoire sequencing. Broader findings and caveats from the paper: The TCR sequencing and HLA analysis was acknowledged to have included a relatively small number of individuals. In patients with Susac syndrome, the CD4+ T cell repertoire showed no detectable clonal expansion.

RNA was extracted using the RNeasy kit, and roughly 0.5 to 1 ug of the RNA was reverse transcribed with random hexamers. The immunoSEQ multiplex PCR assay, covering 54 Vbeta and 13 Jbeta segments, was used to amplify TCR beta CDR3 regions. To correct PCR amplification bias, a synthetic template baseline was used for both primer optimization and computational correction. From the authors' description of their analysis: Reads were annotated to V, D and J genes according to IMGT and were analyzed with immunoSEQ Analyzer, with only productive sequences retained. To calculate clonality, Shannon entropy was normalized by log2 of the number of productive unique sequences and then subtracted from one. Public and private clones were assessed among the 100 most prevalent clones of each patient and control. Clones were defined as Susac-specific if absent from the healthy and MS cohorts, from around 1,000 published viral clones and from other ImmuneACCESS disease sequences. The public reads were quality trimmed at Q25 with fastp and then assembled into clones with MiXCR by TCRdb, keeping productive beta chains. Each entry is one CDR3 protein sequence, shown with its most common DNA and genes. It is TCRdb's table, rather than the study itself, that gives the V and J calls and clone size. This sample comprises about 71,000 distinct CDR3 sequences, around 93% of them detected only once. Of the sample, around 0.15% falls within the top ten clones.

Peripheral blood CD8+ and CD4+ T cells from healthy donors, Susac syndrome patients and multiple sclerosis patients were profiled by high-throughput TCR beta sequencing. The Susac syndrome patients fulfilled recently defined diagnostic criteria for either definite or probable disease. Bulk CD8+ and CD4+ T cells were purified by magnetic negative isolation, whereas CD8+ TEMRA cells were enriched by FACS. Blood was collected in EDTA tubes and processed within 24 hours, with PBMCs isolated through density gradient centrifugation. PBMCs intended for TCR sequencing were cryopreserved in liquid nitrogen and thawed later in a water bath at 37 degrees C. Purity of sorted or isolated CD4+, CD8+ and CD8+ TEMRA cells was at least 90%. CDR1 and CDR2, looked up from the germline V gene, are SGHTA and FQGTGA. The cysteine opens and the phenylalanine closes a CDR3 of 14 amino acids. Kept here is only the CDR3 DNA, which spans 42 bases and is read in frame from base 1. V is cut back by 5 bases and J by 6 bases, with 5 bases in the junction unmatched.

The chain is made from TRBV7-3 and TRBJ2-2; 8 bases in between match TRBD1. Sequenced input: CD4+ T cells from PBMCs. The receptor was isolated from a human donor with Susac syndrome. The CDR3 in this case is CASSRDRGPGELFF. The nucleotides are TGTGCCAGCAGCCGAGACAGGGGACCCGGGGAGCTGTTTTTT.